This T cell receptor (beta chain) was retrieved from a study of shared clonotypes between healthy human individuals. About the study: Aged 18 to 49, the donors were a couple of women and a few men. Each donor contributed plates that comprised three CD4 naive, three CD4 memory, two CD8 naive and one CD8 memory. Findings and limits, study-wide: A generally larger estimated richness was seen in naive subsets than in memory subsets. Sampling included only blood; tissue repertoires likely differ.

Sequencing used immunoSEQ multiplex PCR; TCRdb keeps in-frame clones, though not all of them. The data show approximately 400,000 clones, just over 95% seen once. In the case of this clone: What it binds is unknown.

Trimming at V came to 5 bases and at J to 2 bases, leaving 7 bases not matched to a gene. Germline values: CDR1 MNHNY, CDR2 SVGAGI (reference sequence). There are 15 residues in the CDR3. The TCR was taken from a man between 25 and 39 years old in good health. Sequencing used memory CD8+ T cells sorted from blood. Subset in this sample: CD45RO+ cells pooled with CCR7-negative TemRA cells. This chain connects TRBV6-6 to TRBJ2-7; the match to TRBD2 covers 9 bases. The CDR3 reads CASSRRLAAAYEQYF. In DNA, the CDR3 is TGTGCCAGCAGTCGGAGACTAGCGGCCGCCTACGAGCAGTACTTC.